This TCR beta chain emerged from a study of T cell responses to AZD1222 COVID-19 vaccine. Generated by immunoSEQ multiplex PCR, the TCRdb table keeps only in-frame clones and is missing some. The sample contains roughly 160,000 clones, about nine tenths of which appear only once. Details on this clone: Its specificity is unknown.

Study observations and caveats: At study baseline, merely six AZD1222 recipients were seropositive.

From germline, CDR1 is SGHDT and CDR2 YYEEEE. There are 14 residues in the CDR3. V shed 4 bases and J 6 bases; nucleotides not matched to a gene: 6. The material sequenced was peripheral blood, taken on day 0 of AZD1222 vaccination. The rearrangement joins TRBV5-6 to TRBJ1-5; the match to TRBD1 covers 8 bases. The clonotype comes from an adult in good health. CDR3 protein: CASSAGGYIQPQHF. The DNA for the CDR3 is TGTGCCAGCAGCGCAGGGGGCTATATTCAGCCCCAGCATTTT.